One sample yielded the 22 T cell receptor beta chains listed below, sequenced in a study of T cells in Graves' hyperthyroidism and ophthalmopathy. TCR beta CDR3 regions were amplified from RNA. HTBI primers were the set used in a first-round RT-PCR of the TCR CDR3. Each CDR3 protein gets one entry after TCRdb re-called the multiplex PCR reads with MiXCR. There are roughly 740,000 distinct CDR3 sequences in the sample; around 17% occur only once, and approximately 8.4% lies in the top ten. Sequencing was performed on blood. The receptors were gathered from a man aged 18-30 years with Graves' hyperthyroidism.

This clonotype came up a few times. This rearrangement joins TRBV10-3 to TRBJ2-5, with 10 bases fitting TRBD2. Losses at the gene ends were 3 bases for V and 5 bases for J; bases not matched to a gene: 9. This CDR3 has 16 residues. Germline CDR1 is ENHRY and CDR2 is SYGVKD. CDR3 nucleotide sequence: TGTGCCATCAGTGATCCTAGCGGGAGTGGGTCGGAGACCCAGTACTTC. Translation: CAISDPSGSGSETQYF.

This clonotype was seen a handful of times. The rearrangement links TRBV5-6 to TRBJ2-1; 8 bases line up with TRBD2. Germline V lookup: CDR1 SGHDT, CDR2 YYEEEE. CDR3 length: 17 residues. V lost 1 base, J lost 4 bases, and 10 bases stayed unmatched. Here the CDR3 DNA reads TGTGCCAGCAGCTTGAGCCCAAGCGGGAGTACTTACAATGAGCAGTTCTTC. This sequence encodes CASSLSPSGSTYNEQFF. Full variable domain (remainder filled in from reference TRBV5-6 and TRBJ2-1): DAGVTQSPTHLIKTRGQQVTLRCSPKSGHDTVSWYQQALGQGPQFIFQYYEEEERQRGNFPDRFSGHQFPNYSSELNVNALLLGDSALYLCASSLSPSGSTYNEQFFGPGTRLTVL.

This clonotype was seen ten or more times. The rearrangement joins TRBV10-3 to TRBJ2-3; TRBD2 matches at 7 bases. The length of the CDR3 is 18 residues. The germline gives CDR1 ENHRY, CDR2 SYGVKD. The trim removed 0 bases at V and 0 bases at J, leaving 9 bases unmatched. The CDR3 DNA follows: TGTGCCATCAGTGAGTCCTCCTACCTTAGCGGGAGCACAGATACGCAGTATTTT. This translates into CAISESSYLSGSTDTQYF.

This clonotype has a count of ten or more. This chain joins TRBV6-1 and TRBJ2-2; a weak D match, TRBD1 (5 bases). Germline CDR1 MNHNS, CDR2 SASEGT. V lost 8 bases to trimming and J lost 0 bases, with 19 bases between them. This CDR3 contains 17 residues. The DNA of the CDR3 is TGTGCCAGCCGGACAAGGAGAAGCCTAGCGAACACCGGGGAGCTGTTTTTT. This encodes CASRTRRSLANTGELFF.

The chain joins TRBV11-2 to TRBJ2-1; D is perhaps TRBD2 (6 bases). The CDR3 consists of 17 residues. Trimming cost V 5 bases and J 0 bases, with 17 bases left between them. CDR1 and CDR2 from the germline V gene are SGHAT and FQNNGV. The CDR3 loop is CASSLLRDSNSYNEQFF. CDR3 in DNA: TGTGCCAGCAGCCTACTCCGGGACTCAAACTCCTACAATGAGCAGTTCTTC.

V gene TRBV7-2 combines with J gene TRBJ2-1; 8 bases fit TRBD2. V lost 4 bases, J lost 10 bases, and 12 bases stayed unmatched. CDR3 size: 15 residues. Germline values: CDR1 SGHTA, CDR2 FQGNSA. In DNA, the CDR3 is TGTGCCAGCAGCTCCAGCTCCGGGACTAGAGGGGAGCAGTTCTTC. This gives the protein CASSSSSGTRGEQFF.

V usage is TRBV5-4 and J usage is TRBJ2-5; 8 bases agree with TRBD1. The CDR3 extends over 15 amino acids. With V trimmed by 4 bases and J by 5 bases, 10 bases remained unmatched. Germline assignment: CDR1 SGHNT and CDR2 YYREEE (reference sequence). The CDR3, as DNA: TGTGCCAGCAGCAGATCGACAGGGGCGATGGAGACCCAGTACTTC. This gives the protein CASSRSTGAMETQYF.

This clonotype was detected many times. The chain combines TRBV2 with TRBJ1-2; possible D gene TRBD1, 5 bases. This CDR3 has 16 residues. From germline, CDR1 is SNHLY and CDR2 FYNNEI. Trimming stripped 1 base from V and 4 bases from J, with 16 bases between. The CDR3 DNA sequence: TGTGCCAGCAGTGAAGGAGCCAGGGCTGGGGGCTATGGCTACACCTTC. It translates to CASSEGARAGGYGYTF.

This clonotype has at least ten counts. The rearrangement uses TRBV18 and TRBJ2-7; D unresolved. This CDR3 spans 13 amino acids. V shed 6 bases and J shed 1 base, with 10 bases lying between them. Germline V lookup: CDR1 KGHSH, CDR2 LQKENI. CDR3 nucleotide sequence: TGTGCCAGCTCTCACAAAACTTCCTACGAGCAGTACTTC. Protein product: CASSHKTSYEQYF. Combining the CDR3 with reference TRBV18 and TRBJ2-7 gives the whole variable domain NAGVMQNPRHLVRRRGQEARLRCSPMKGHSHVYWYRQLPEEGLKFMVYLQKENIIDESGMPKERFSAEFPKEGPSILRIQQVVRGDSAAYFCASSHKTSYEQYFGPGTRLTVT.

This clonotype was detected a few times. V and J are TRBV20-1 and TRBJ1-1; D gene uncertain. The CDR3 consists of 14 residues. The ends were cut back, 5 bases at V and 4 bases at J, with 17 bases in the middle. From germline, CDR1 is DFQATT and CDR2 SNEGSKA (reference sequence). The CDR3 nucleotides read TGCAGTGCTCCAAAGGCGACATCGCCCACTGAAGCTTTCTTT. This gives the protein CSAPKATSPTEAFF.

This clonotype occurred many times. V is TRBV12-3 or TRBV12-4 and J is TRBJ2-7; TRBD1 matches 8 bases. Trimming at V came to 5 bases and at J to 4 bases, leaving 7 bases not matched to a gene. This CDR3 has 14 residues. CDR3 sequence reads: CASSRSDRGYEQYF. The CDR3 DNA is TGTGCCAGCAGTCGATCTGACAGGGGATACGAGCAGTACTTC.

This clonotype was seen many times. The genes are TRBV5-5 and TRBJ2-1; 10 bases match TRBD1. Germline CDR1 reads SGHKS; CDR2 reads YYEKEE (reference sequence). V gave up 4 bases and J gave up 12 bases; unmatched junction bases: 7. The length of the CDR3 is 13 residues. The CDR3 coding sequence is TGTGCCAGCAGCGGGGGGACAGGGGTGGGGCAGTTCTTC. It specifies CASSGGTGVGQFF. The full variable domain, rest sourced from reference TRBV5-5 and TRBJ2-1, is DAGVTQSPTHLIKTRGQQVTLRCSPISGHKSVSWYQQVLGQGPQFIFQYYEKEERGRGNFPDRFSARQFPNYSSELNVNALLLGDSALYLCASSGGTGVGQFFGPGTRLTVL.

The sample holds a few counts of this clonotype. The J gene is TRBJ2-7, the V gene TRBV9, with TRBD2 matching 13 bases. J gave up 4 bases and V 4 bases, and 11 bases lay outside the gene matches. The CDR3 is 17 amino acids. Looked up from germline, CDR1 is SGDLS and CDR2 is YYNGEE. CDR3 protein: CASSTKGLAGVEYEQYF. CDR3 DNA sequence: TGTGCCAGCAGCACGAAAGGACTAGCGGGAGTAGAATACGAGCAGTACTTC.

This clonotype has ten or more counts. V and J are TRBV6-2 or TRBV6-3 and TRBJ1-1; D unclear. The CDR3 is made up of 12 amino acids. The germline V gene has CDR1 MNHEY and CDR2 SVGEGT. Trimming pared 2 bases from V and 3 bases from J, leaving 4 bases between. This CDR3 reads CASSYPDTEAFF. CDR3 in DNA: TGTGCCAGCAGTTACCCCGACACTGAAGCTTTCTTT.

In its sample, this clonotype was seen many times. The chain's CDR3 is CAIGGRITGELFF. The CDR3 coding sequence is TGTGCCATTGGAGGGAGGATCACCGGGGAGCTGTTTTTT. V is TRBV10-3 and J is TRBJ2-2; possible D gene TRBD2, 6 bases. Germline assignment: CDR1 ENHRY and CDR2 SYGVKD. Trimming shortened V by 9 bases and J by 4 bases, and 12 bases separated the two germline ends. The CDR3 is made up of 13 amino acids.

The rearrangement joins TRBV4-2 to TRBJ2-3; 9 positions match TRBD2. Losses at the gene ends were 0 bases for V and 5 bases for J; bases not matched to a gene: 9. CDR1 is LGHNA and CDR2 is YNFKEQ in the germline V gene. CDR3 length equals 17 residues. The DNA of the CDR3 is TGTGCCAGCAGCCAAGAGGTATTAGCGGGAGTGGTAGATACGCAGTATTTT. It translates to CASSQEVLAGVVDTQYF.

This clonotype was detected only a few times. The chain has TRBV24-1 and TRBJ2-2; 7 bases map to TRBD1. In germline, CDR1 is KGHDR, CDR2 SFDVKD. V trimming: 6 bases; J trimming: 6 bases; junction bases outside the gene matches: 3. There are 13 residues in the CDR3. CDR3 nucleotides: TGTGCCACCAGTTCGACAGGGCCCGGGGAGCTGTTTTTT. Translating it yields CATSSTGPGELFF.

In this sample, this clonotype turned up many times. V usage is TRBV28 and J usage is TRBJ2-7, with D uncertain. Trimming left V 3 bases short and J 1 base short, with 13 bases between. Germline V gene lookup returns CDR1 MDHEN and CDR2 SYDVKM. The CDR3 loop spans 15 amino acids. The CDR3 is CASSFRGFLSYEQYF. DNA of the CDR3: TGTGCCAGCAGTTTTCGAGGCTTCTTATCCTACGAGCAGTACTTC. Using reference TRBV28 and TRBJ2-7 for the parts outside the CDR3, the full variable domain is DVKVTQSSRYLVKRTGEKVFLECVQDMDHENMFWYRQDPGLGLRLIYFSYDVKMKEKGDIPEGYSVSREKKERFSLILESASTNQTSMYLCASSFRGFLSYEQYFGPGTRLTVT.

This clonotype was recorded many times. Mismatch with germline at one junction end may stem from a read error. The CDR3 sequence is CASSLDETGFSTDTQYF. In DNA form, the CDR3 reads TGTGCCAGCAGCCTAGACGAGACGGGTTTTAGCACAGATACGCAGTATTTT. V and J are TRBV11-3 and TRBJ2-3; D is ambiguous. CDR3 size: 17 residues. Per germline, CDR1 SGHNT and CDR2 YENEEA. Complete variable domain (other parts from reference TRBV11-3 and TRBJ2-3): EAGVVQSPRYKIIEKKQPVAFWCNPISGHNTLYWYLQNLGQGPELLIRYENEEAVDDSQLPKDRFSAERLKGVDSTLKIQPAELGDSAVYLCASSLDETGFSTDTQYFGPGTRLTVL.

This clonotype showed up many times. Sequence at one end of the junction differs from germline and may be a read error. This chain uses TRBV19 with TRBJ1-4; 8 nucleotides align to TRBD1. Germline V gene sequence: CDR1 LNHDA, CDR2 SQIVND (reference sequence). This CDR3 region has 14 residues. In nucleotides, the CDR3 is TGCGCCAGCAGCAATGGACAGGGTGGTGAAAAACTGTTTTTT. Encoded protein: CASSNGQGGEKLFF.

This clonotype was counted at least ten times. The chain joins TRBV7-9 to TRBJ2-5; 7 bases match TRBD2. V was clipped by 1 base and J by 7 bases; unmatched bases: 9. The germline CDR1 and CDR2 sequences are SEHNR and FQNEAQ (reference sequence). The CDR3 loop spans 15 amino acids. This CDR3 is CASSLGASGLWTQYF. The CDR3 DNA sequence: TGTGCCAGCAGCTTAGGGGCTAGCGGTCTTTGGACCCAGTACTTC.

The sample holds many counts of this clonotype. V gene TRBV3-1 combines with J gene TRBJ2-7; D not certain. CDR1 and CDR2 from the germline V gene are LGHDT and YNNKEL (reference sequence). The V end lost 3 bases, the J end lost 3 bases, and 15 bases lay between the germline ends. This CDR3 region has 15 residues. DNA of the CDR3: TGTGCCAGCAGCCATCAGGAGAGAAGACGCTACGAGCAGTACTTC. It translates to CASSHQERRRYEQYF.